Shown below are 18 T cell receptor beta chains from a single sample sequenced in a study of T cells in Graves' hyperthyroidism and ophthalmopathy. It was RNA transcripts that yielded the amplified TCR beta CDR3 regions. A set of HTBI primers served as the primers for a first-round RT-PCR of the TCR CDR3. A single record per CDR3 protein comes from TCRdb applying MiXCR to the multiplex PCR reads. The table records fewer than 110,000 distinct CDR3 sequences, approximately 50% of them present only once. Specimen: blood. The receptors were sampled from a man between 40 and 49 years old with Graves' hyperthyroidism.

By proportion, this clonotype is medium-sized. Germline and junction disagree at one end, which may indicate a read error. This chain joins TRBV10-3 and TRBJ1-6, with TRBD1 matching over 9 bases. This CDR3 is built from 13 residues. CDR1 and CDR2 (germline): ENHRY, SYGVKD. CDR3 DNA sequence: TGTGCCATCTCGGGACAGGGAAATTCCCCCCTCCACTTT. Translation: CAISGQGNSPLHF.

This clonotype was recorded many times. The chain combines TRBV19 with TRBJ1-4; D possibly corresponds to TRBD1 (5 bases). Trimming took off 8 bases at V and 7 bases at J, with 14 bases between the two ends. Germline CDR1 is LNHDA and CDR2 is SQIVND (reference sequence). The CDR3 is made up of 13 amino acids. In DNA form, the CDR3 reads TGTGCCAGTTCAGGGTTGTGGGGTGAAAAACTGTTTTTT. Translation: CASSGLWGEKLFF.

As regards this clonotype: Without the conserved terminal phenylalanine or tryptophan, this CDR3 likely stems from a read error. Because the CDR3's place on the DNA is in doubt, the DNA is left out and the CDR3 is given as listed by TCRdb. The chain has TRBV29-1 and TRBJ1-5. From its first to its last residue, the CDR3 has 17 amino acids. The V gene's germline CDR1 is SQVTM and CDR2 ANQGSEA. The CDR3: CSVEVAGPTYSNQPQQI.

This clonotype was observed many times. The genes are TRBV14 and TRBJ1-5; D perhaps matches TRBD1 (5 bases). This CDR3 has 13 residues. Germline CDR1 and CDR2: SGHDN and FVKESK. The ends were cut back, 3 bases at V and 6 bases at J, with 9 bases in the middle. CDR3 region: CASSHQGGQPQHF. CDR3 in DNA: TGTGCCAGCAGCCACCAGGGTGGTCAGCCCCAGCATTTT.

The gene calls are TRBV29-1 and TRBJ1-2; possible D gene TRBD1, 5 bases. CDR3 size: 14 residues. Germline assignment: CDR1 SQVTM and CDR2 ANQGSEA. Trimming took off 1 base at V and 5 bases at J, with 14 bases between the two ends. CDR3 sequence reads: CSVEVAGPQYGYTF. The CDR3 nucleotides are TGCAGCGTTGAAGTAGCGGGGCCACAGTATGGCTACACCTTC.

This clonotype was detected many times. This chain joins TRBV11-2 and TRBJ2-5; D remains ambiguous. Looked up from germline, CDR1 is SGHAT and CDR2 is FQNNGV. V was cut by 1 base and J by 2 bases, with 5 bases left in between. This CDR3 is 13 amino acids long. CDR3 sequence (DNA): TGTGCCAGCAGCTTAGGTCTGCAAGAGACCCAGTACTTC. Encoded protein: CASSLGLQETQYF.

This clonotype appeared a few times. CDR3 sequence: CASSRQGSSGAFF. The CDR3 coding sequence is TGTGCCAGCAGCCGACAGGGGTCAAGTGGGGCTTTCTTT. This chain uses TRBV9 with TRBJ1-1, with 8 bases matching TRBD1. The CDR3 spans 13 residues. The V gene end was trimmed by 4 bases and the J gene end by 11 bases; junction bases not matched to a gene: 10. CDR1 is SGDLS and CDR2 is YYNGEE in the germline V gene.

Ten or more counts support this clonotype. The V gene is TRBV9, the J gene TRBJ2-1, with TRBD1 matching over 7 bases. Unmatched junction bases numbered 9, after V lost 4 bases and J lost 5 bases. This CDR3 comprises 15 residues. The germline CDR1 and CDR2 sequences are SGDLS and YYNGEE. CDR3 sequence reads: CASSPHRDRDNEQFF. For the CDR3, the DNA is TGTGCCAGCAGCCCACACCGGGACAGAGACAATGAGCAGTTCTTC.

The V and J genes are TRBV20-1 and TRBJ2-1; D call uncertain. The V and J ends lost 3 bases and 13 bases respectively, with 4 bases between them. The CDR3 runs to 8 residues. Per germline, CDR1 DFQATT and CDR2 SNEGSKA (reference sequence). The CDR3 region has the DNA TGCAGTGCTAGCGGCCAGTTCTTC. This translates into CSASGQFF.

This clonotype was seen many times. The rearrangement joins TRBV5-4 to TRBJ2-1; TRBD2 matches 8 bases. The CDR3 totals 15 residues. Per germline, CDR1 SGHNT and CDR2 YYREEE (reference sequence). With V trimmed by 4 bases and J by 6 bases, 9 bases remained unmatched. Here the CDR3 reads CASSPSGGAGNEQFF. The DNA for the CDR3 is TGTGCCAGCAGCCCTTCCGGGGGGGCAGGCAATGAGCAGTTCTTC.

Ten or more counts support this clonotype. V is TRBV5-1 and J is TRBJ2-3, with D possibly called TRBD1 or TRBD2 (6 bases each). With 4 bases removed from V and 0 bases from J, the gap between germline ends came to 15 bases. The germline V gene has CDR1 SGHRS and CDR2 YFSETQ. This CDR3 is 16 amino acids long. CDR3 nucleotide sequence: TGCGCCAGCAGCCAGGGGACTGGATCTAGCACAGATACGCAGTATTTT. Amino acid sequence: CASSQGTGSSTDTQYF. Looking up the rest from reference TRBV5-1 and TRBJ2-3 gives the full variable domain: KAGVTQTPRYLIKTRGQQVTLSCSPISGHRSVSWYQQTPGQGLQFLFEYFSETQRNKGNFPGRFSGRQFSNSRSEMNVSTLELGDSALYLCASSQGTGSSTDTQYFGPGTRLTVL.

The V and J genes are TRBV20-1 and TRBJ2-5; tentatively, D is TRBD2 (5 bases). In germline, CDR1 is DFQATT, CDR2 SNEGSKA (reference sequence). CDR3 length: 14 amino acids. With 3 bases removed from V and 2 bases from J, the gap between germline ends came to 13 bases. As DNA, the CDR3 is TGCAGTGCTAGGGGGAGCTCCCTTCAAGAGACCCAGTACTTC. Its protein is CSARGSSLQETQYF.

With respect to this clonotype: At one end the junction does not follow the germline gene, possibly because of a read error. The chain joins TRBV20-1 to TRBJ2-5, with D perhaps given as TRBD1 or TRBD2 (6 bases each). This CDR3 comprises 16 residues. Germline CDR1 is DFQATT and CDR2 is SNEGSKA (reference sequence). CDR3 DNA sequence: TGCAGCGCTAGGGGGGTTAGGTGGAAAGACCAAGAGACCCAGTACTTC. It encodes CSARGVRWKDQETQYF.

This clonotype has at least ten counts. The J gene is TRBJ1-1, the V gene TRBV9; 8 bases agree with TRBD1. Germline V gene data show CDR1 as SGDLS and CDR2 as YYNGEE. This CDR3 contains 14 residues. After removal of 3 bases from V and 5 bases from J, the junction contained 6 bases not matched to a gene. CDR3: CASSGDRGGTEAFF. In DNA form, the CDR3 reads TGTGCCAGCAGCGGCGACAGGGGAGGGACTGAAGCTTTCTTT.

CDR3 nucleotide sequence: TGTGCCAGCAGCTTAGATCCCATCACCGGGAAAAGCGAGCAGTACTTC. It encodes CASSLDPITGKSEQYF. The V and J genes are TRBV11-2 and TRBJ2-7; tentative D call: TRBD2 (5 bases). CDR1 and CDR2 (germline): SGHAT, FQNNGV. The CDR3 runs 16 residues. The V and J ends lost 0 bases and 6 bases respectively, with 18 bases between them.

The table lists this clonotype with many counts. The chain employs TRBV20-1 and TRBJ2-7; D is undetermined. The CDR3 is made up of 11 amino acids. V was trimmed by 2 bases and J by 7 bases, leaving 9 bases between them. Germline CDR1 DFQATT, CDR2 SNEGSKA (reference sequence). The CDR3 bases are TGCAGTGCTAGACCCGTCGAGGAGCAGTACTTC. Protein: CSARPVEEQYF.

This clonotype was seen many times. This sequence joins TRBV19 and TRBJ1-2, with D possibly TRBD1 on 6 matching bases. Trimming removed 7 bases from V and 4 bases from J, with 22 bases in between. The germline CDR1 and CDR2 sequences are LNHDA and SQIVND (reference sequence). This CDR3 has 16 amino acids. The DNA of the CDR3 is TGTGCCAGTACCCTAGAAGGTGGGACAACAATCTATGGCTACACCTTC. Translating it yields CASTLEGGTTIYGYTF. Drawing the rest from reference TRBV19 and TRBJ1-2, the complete variable domain is DGGITQSPKYLFRKEGQNVTLSCEQNLNHDAMYWYRQDPGQGLRLIYYSQIVNDFQKGDIAEGYSVSREKKESFPLTVTSAQKNPTAFYLCASTLEGGTTIYGYTFGSGTRLTVV.

The chain links TRBV7-8 to TRBJ2-7; D remains ambiguous. Trimming shortened V by 6 bases and J by 2 bases, and 11 bases separated the two germline ends. This CDR3 spans 13 amino acids. Per germline, CDR1 SGHVS and CDR2 FQNEAQ. CDR3 protein: CASRLGSAYEQYF. CDR3 coding DNA: TGTGCCAGCAGGCTCGGCAGTGCCTACGAGCAGTACTTC.